The rows below give T cell receptor beta chains drawn from one sample of a study of graft-versus-host responses after intestinal transplantation. Sequenced by immunoSEQ multiplex PCR; TCRdb stores in-frame clones only, minus some. Counted here are under 30,000 clones, approximately 80% occurring once; the ten biggest clones make up less than 4%. Specimen: ileum tissue, collected 98 days after intestinal transplantation. These receptors were taken from a human patient who received an intestinal transplant, so some T cells may come from the graft donor. Each CDR3 is given with its conserved first and last residue. The D gene is left open where the match is weak. Some rows have no size entry. The others give once, few or many, or a class for an expanded clone.

DNA: TGTGCCAGCAGCGTAGGGGTGGGGGTTGGAAACACCATATATTTT
CDR3: CASSVGVGVGNTIYF
J: TRBJ1-3
D: NA
V: TRBV9
size: NA

DNA: TGCAGCGCTCAGTTTTCGGGACAGGGAATAGATGGCTACACCTTC
CDR3: CSAQFSGQGIDGYTF
J: TRBJ1-2
D: TRBD1
V: TRBV29-1
size: NA

DNA: TGTGCCAGCAGGAGACTAGCGGCGCAGTATTTT
CDR3: CASRRLAAQYF
J: TRBJ2-3
D: TRBD2
V: TRBV6-1
size: once

DNA: TGTGCCACCAGCAGATCGAGGAGGGCGAGTGAAAAACTGTTTTTT
CDR3: CATSRSRRASEKLFF
J: TRBJ1-4
D: NA
V: TRBV15
size: NA

DNA: TGCGCCAGCAGTGGTACCGGGACAGTCTCTTCTAACTATGGCTACACCTTC
CDR3: CASSGTGTVSSNYGYTF
J: TRBJ1-2
D: TRBD1
V: TRBV10-2
size: NA

DNA: TGTGCCACCAGCAGAGAATACAGGGGTTATGGCTACACCTTC
CDR3: CATSREYRGYGYTF
J: TRBJ1-2
D: TRBD1
V: TRBV15
size: NA

DNA: TGCGCCAGCAGCCATTGGACTAGCGGGGGGGCAGATACGCAGTATTTT
CDR3: CASSHWTSGGADTQYF
J: TRBJ2-3
D: TRBD2
V: TRBV4-1
size: NA

DNA: TGTGCCATCAGTGACCGGGGAGAAAACATTCAGTACTTC
CDR3: CAISDRGENIQYF
J: TRBJ2-4
D: NA
V: TRBV10-3
size: NA

DNA: TGTGCTAGTGGTTGGTCGGCAGATACGCAGTATTTT
CDR3: CASGWSADTQYF
J: TRBJ2-3
D: NA
V: TRBV12-5
size: NA

DNA: TGTGCCAGCAGCTTGGGGAGCGGGGGCCTATTCAATGAGCAGTTCTTC
CDR3: CASSLGSGGLFNEQFF
J: TRBJ2-1
D: TRBD2
V: TRBV11-2
size: once

DNA: TGTGCCAGCAGCTTACAAGGGACAGAGTATAATTCACCCCTCCACTTT
CDR3: CASSLQGTEYNSPLHF
J: TRBJ1-6
D: TRBD1
V: TRBV7-9
size: NA

DNA: TGTGCCAGTAGTAGCACAGGGGGCCAGCCCCAGCATTTT
CDR3: CASSSTGGQPQHF
J: TRBJ1-5
D: TRBD1
V: TRBV19
size: few

DNA: TGTGCCAGCAGTTTACTTCGGTCACCCCTCCACTTT
CDR3: CASSLLRSPLHF
J: TRBJ1-6
D: NA
V: TRBV27
size: NA

DNA: TGTGCCAGCAGCTTAGGGCAGTCCTCCTACAATGAGCAGTTCTTC
CDR3: CASSLGQSSYNEQFF
J: TRBJ2-1
D: NA
V: TRBV11-1
size: NA

DNA: TGTGCCAGCAGCTTATCCGGGACTAGCGGGGGTTGGGAGACCCAGTACTTC
CDR3: CASSLSGTSGGWETQYF
J: TRBJ2-5
D: TRBD2
V: TRBV7-7
size: NA

DNA: TGTGCCACCGCGTCAGGTGGAAACACCATATATTTT
CDR3: CATASGGNTIYF
J: TRBJ1-3
D: NA
V: TRBV15
size: NA

DNA: TGTGCCAGCAGCCAAATCAGCACAGGAAGGTACTTCTCCTACAATGAGCAGTTCTTC
CDR3: CASSQISTGRYFSYNEQFF
J: TRBJ2-1
D: NA
V: TRBV9
size: NA

DNA: TGTGCCAGCAGCACCGATCCGGGGGGCTATGGCTACACCTTC
CDR3: CASSTDPGGYGYTF
J: TRBJ1-2
D: NA
V: TRBV9
size: NA

DNA: TGTGCCAGCAGCGTATCTGAGACAGGGGGTTCCTACGAGCAGTACTTC
CDR3: CASSVSETGGSYEQYF
J: TRBJ2-7
D: TRBD1
V: TRBV9
size: NA

DNA: TGTGCCAGTAGTCTCGGGCTCTCTGGGGCCAACGTCCTGACTTTC
CDR3: CASSLGLSGANVLTF
J: TRBJ2-6
D: NA
V: TRBV19
size: NA

DNA: TGTGCCAGCAGCTCGAACCGGGACAGGGGATACAATGAGCAGTTCTTC
CDR3: CASSSNRDRGYNEQFF
J: TRBJ2-1
D: TRBD1
V: TRBV7-9
size: NA

DNA: TGCAGCGTGGGCACTGAAGCTTTCTTT
CDR3: CSVGTEAFF
J: TRBJ1-1
D: NA
V: TRBV29-1
size: NA

DNA: TGTGCCAGCAGTTTTCTTACAGGGAAAGGAACCTACGAGCAGTACTTC
CDR3: CASSFLTGKGTYEQYF
J: TRBJ2-7
D: NA
V: TRBV28
size: NA